This TCR beta chain was found in a study of blood T cells in healthy people across ages. With a J-beta primer mix and a sample-barcoded 5' primer, a second PCR ran 7 to 11 cycles. TCRdb itself ran the 5' RACE reads through MiXCR, one entry per CDR3 protein. The sample carries approximately 900,000 distinct CDR3 sequences, roughly 28% recorded once. A further study also used this sample, focusing on T cells of mothers and their children. That report adds: Sequencing got over 8.5 million TCR beta CDR3 reads from each mother and around 3.1 million from each child.

The specimen was blood. The TCR sequence derives from a woman aged 40 to 49 in good health.

This chain's CDR3 is CSGTGSSIYYEQYF. The CDR3 coding sequence is TGCAGTGGAACAGGGAGTTCAATATACTACGAGCAGTACTTC. This rearrangement joins TRBV20-1 to TRBJ2-7; perhaps TRBD1 as D (6 bases). V was cut by 7 bases and J by 3 bases, with 19 bases left in between. CDR3 length: 14 amino acids. Germline V gene data show CDR1 as DFQATT and CDR2 as SNEGSKA (reference sequence).